This passage covers 23 T cell receptor beta chains from one sample sequenced in a study of blood T cells in healthy people across ages. Combining a sample-barcoded 5' primer with a J-beta primer mix, a second PCR ran for 7 to 11 cycles. MiXCR, applied by TCRdb to the 5' RACE reads, yields one record per CDR3 protein. The table has over a million distinct CDR3 sequences, about 45% seen once. Sequencing input: blood. The origin of the receptors is a woman younger than 30 in good health.

The chain links TRBV7-9 to TRBJ2-4; 8 positions agree with TRBD2. The tail of the sequence fits TRBJ2-5 better, so the J call may be wrong. The CDR3 length is 12 residues. The germline CDR1 and CDR2 sequences are SEHNR and FQNEAQ (reference sequence). The DNA for the CDR3 is TGTGCCAGCACAGCGGGGGAAGAGACCCAGTACTTC. Protein sequence: CASTAGEETQYF.

The chain joins TRBV11-2 to TRBJ2-3; D is uncertain. Germline CDR1 SGHAT, CDR2 FQNNGV. V lost 7 bases and J lost 2, with 16 bases in between. This CDR3 is 15 amino acids long. This CDR3 is CASTLQEPITDTQYF. As DNA, the CDR3 is TGTGCCAGCACCCTCCAAGAGCCCATCACAGATACGCAGTATTTT.

As to this clonotype: The CDR3 end shows no conserved phenylalanine or tryptophan, and so a read error is likely. The V and J genes are TRBV7-9 and TRBJ1-5, with D uncertain. The CDR3 has 12 residues. CDR1 SEHNR and CDR2 FQNEAQ come from the germline V gene (reference sequence). Written as DNA, the CDR3 is TGCGCCAGCAGCCACTCATTTCAGCCCCAGCATGTT. It specifies CASSHSFQPQHV.

V is TRBV9 and J is TRBJ2-5; 10 bases are shared with TRBD2. Germline-derived CDR1 and CDR2 are SGDLS and YYNGEE. This CDR3 is 15 amino acids long. The ends lost 4 bases at V and 11 bases at J; junction bases unmatched: 14. The CDR3 protein is CASSISGRIDNEQYF. In DNA, the CDR3 is TGTGCCAGCAGCATTAGCGGGAGGATTGATAATGAGCAGTACTTC.

The V gene is TRBV12-3 or TRBV12-4, the J gene TRBJ2-3; possibly TRBD2 for D (6 bases). This CDR3 is 15 amino acids long. V was cut by 6 bases and J by 4 bases, with 17 bases left in between. The CDR3 coding sequence is TGTGCCAGCAGACCCAGCGGGCATAAGGCAGATACGCAGTATTTT. Protein product: CASRPSGHKADTQYF.

The V call is TRBV4-2, the J call TRBJ2-2; D may be TRBD2 (5 bases). The length of the CDR3 is 17 residues. V lost 0 bases to trimming and J lost 0 bases, with 11 bases between them. Germline-derived CDR1 and CDR2 are LGHNA and YNFKEQ. In DNA, the CDR3 is TGTGCCAGCAGCCAAGAGCAGCGGAATGCGAACACCGGGGAGCTGTTTTTT. Translating gives CASSQEQRNANTGELFF.

This chain joins TRBV15 and TRBJ2-1, with TRBD2 matching over 8 bases. Germline assignment: CDR1 LNHNV and CDR2 YYDKDF (reference sequence). The V and J ends lost 8 bases and 5 bases, in that order; junction bases with no gene match: 11. The CDR3 loop spans 15 amino acids. The CDR3 region is CATGVLAGRDNEQFF. Written as DNA, the CDR3 is TGTGCCACCGGTGTTTTAGCGGGAAGAGACAATGAGCAGTTCTTC. Combining the CDR3 with reference TRBV15 and TRBJ2-1 gives the whole variable domain DAMVIQNPRYQVTQFGKPVTLSCSQTLNHNVMYWYQQKSSQAPKLLFHYYDKDFNNEADTPDNFQSRRPNTSFCFLDIRSPGLGDTAMYLCATGVLAGRDNEQFFGPGTRLTVL.

In the case of this clonotype: The junction departs from the called germline gene at one end, perhaps through a read error. This rearrangement joins TRBV6-2 or TRBV6-3 to TRBJ2-5; no clear D gene. Germline assignment: CDR1 MNHEY and CDR2 SVGEGT. The CDR3 runs 12 residues. DNA for the CDR3: TGTGCCGGCAGTTACTCGGCAGAGACCCAGTACTTC. This encodes CAGSYSAETQYF.

The rearrangement uses TRBV4-1 and TRBJ2-4, with D possibly matching TRBD2 (5 bases). The end of the DNA fits TRBJ2-7 better, so the J call may be wrong. The CDR3 has 15 amino acids. Germline V gene lookup returns CDR1 MGHRA and CDR2 YSYEKL. CDR3 DNA sequence: TGCGCCAGCAGACCAGCCGGGAATAGCGTTCACGAGCAGTACTTC. Amino acid sequence: CASRPAGNSVHEQYF.

V usage is TRBV2 and J usage is TRBJ2-7, with 7 bases identical to TRBD1. The V gene's germline CDR1 is SNHLY and CDR2 FYNNEI. Trimming removed 7 bases from V and 6 bases from J; junction bases left unmatched: 9. CDR3 length equals 13 residues. DNA of the CDR3: TGTGCCAGCACGAGACAGGGCGGTACCGAGCAGTACTTC. Amino acids: CASTRQGGTEQYF. Full variable domain (outside the CDR3, taken from reference TRBV2 and TRBJ2-7): EPEVTQTPSHQVTQMGQEVILRCVPISNHLYFYWYRQILGQKVEFLVSFYNNEISEKSEIFDDQFSVERPDGSNFTLKIRSTKLEDSAMYFCASTRQGGTEQYFGPGTRLTVT.

J is TRBJ1-3 and V is TRBV3-1; D not certain. The V and J ends lost 1 base and 0 bases respectively, with 13 bases between them. Germline V lookup: CDR1 LGHDT, CDR2 YNNKEL (reference sequence). CDR3 size: 17 residues. The CDR3 nucleotides read TGTGCCAGCAGCCAAGGGTTCTCGGGCGTCTCTGGAAACACCATATATTTT. Translated: CASSQGFSGVSGNTIYF.

The chain has TRBV28 and TRBJ2-1; D call uncertain. This CDR3 comprises 13 residues. Trimming pared 5 bases from V and 10 bases from J, leaving 15 bases between. CDR1 is MDHEN, CDR2 SYDVKM, per germline. CDR3 bases: TGTGCCAGCAGTCCAAGCCTGATCTACGAGCAGTTCTTC. Its translation is CASSPSLIYEQFF.

This clonotype was detected only a few times. The V call is TRBV6-2 or TRBV6-3, the J call TRBJ2-1; a possible D gene is TRBD1 (5 bases). This CDR3 region has 17 residues. Germline V gene data show CDR1 as MNHEY and CDR2 as SVGEGT. V was cut by 6 bases and J by 0 bases, with 18 bases left in between. DNA of the CDR3: TGTGCCAGCAGCTTGACAGATACCCTGAGCTCCTACAATGAGCAGTTCTTC. Translated, it gives CASSLTDTLSSYNEQFF.

The chain is built from TRBV5-1 and TRBJ2-3; D possibly corresponds to TRBD2 (5 bases). V was trimmed by 5 bases and J by 2 bases, leaving 15 bases between them. The CDR3 sequence is 15 residues long. In germline, CDR1 is SGHRS, CDR2 YFSETQ. Here the CDR3 DNA reads TGCGCCAGCAGGACACTCGGACTTTCCACAGATACGCAGTATTTT. Protein product: CASRTLGLSTDTQYF.

The V and J genes are TRBV29-1 and TRBJ2-4; D might be TRBD2 (6 bases). The CDR3 length is 13 residues. The germline V and J ends were trimmed by 8 bases and 4 bases, with 15 bases remaining between them. CDR1 and CDR2 (germline): SQVTM, ANQGSEA. CDR3 sequence (DNA): TGCAGCCACCGGGACTCGGGGAAAAACATTCAGTACTTC. It encodes CSHRDSGKNIQYF.

This clonotype was seen once. J is TRBJ2-2 and V is TRBV4-3; 9 nucleotides line up with TRBD1. V lost 3 bases and J lost 5; bases outside the gene matches: 4. Germline V lookup: CDR1 LGHNA, CDR2 YSLEER. This CDR3 has 15 residues. The CDR3 is CASSQGQGWTGELFF. CDR3 DNA: TGCGCCAGCAGCCAGGGACAGGGTTGGACCGGGGAGCTGTTTTTT.

This chain connects TRBV20-1 to TRBJ2-3; D not resolved. The germline V gene encodes CDR1 DFQATT and CDR2 SNEGSKA (reference sequence). V shed 5 bases and J shed 2 bases, with 14 bases lying between them. The CDR3 consists of 14 residues. The CDR3 is CSAPPESNTDTQYF. The CDR3 coding sequence is TGCAGTGCTCCCCCGGAGTCTAACACAGATACGCAGTATTTT.

The V call is TRBV7-2, the J call TRBJ2-3, with TRBD1 as a possible D gene (6 bases). The V gene's germline CDR1 is SGHTA and CDR2 FQGNSA. There are 17 residues in the CDR3. Trimming removed 5 bases at V and 4 bases at J, with 22 bases between. The CDR3: CASSLTPGWDKPDTQYF. The CDR3 DNA follows: TGTGCCAGCAGCCTCACGCCAGGGTGGGACAAGCCAGATACGCAGTATTTT.

This clonotype was observed a few times. The chain combines TRBV10-3 with TRBJ2-5; D is ambiguous. The CDR3 extends over 14 amino acids. The V and J ends lost 3 bases and 0 bases respectively, with 8 bases between them. Germline loops: CDR1 ENHRY, CDR2 SYGVKD. CDR3 coding DNA: TGTGCCATCAGTGAACGGGCAAACCAAGAGACCCAGTACTTC. Its protein product is CAISERANQETQYF.

This clonotype has a handful of counts. The gene calls are TRBV7-8 and TRBJ2-7, with 14 bases fitting TRBD2. The CDR3 extends over 15 amino acids. CDR1 is SGHVS and CDR2 is FQNEAQ in the germline V gene. The trim removed 4 bases at V and 7 bases at J, leaving 6 bases unmatched. CDR3 in DNA: TGTGCCAGCAGCTCGACTAGCGGGAGGGCCAATGAGCAGTACTTC. Translated: CASSSTSGRANEQYF. Based on the CDR3 plus reference TRBV7-8 and TRBJ2-7, the full variable domain is GAGVSQSPRYKVAKRGQDVALRCDPISGHVSLFWYQQALGQGPEFLTYFQNEAQLDKSGLPSDRFFAERPEGSVSTLKIQRTQQEDSAVYLCASSSTSGRANEQYFGPGTRLTVT.

In its sample, this clonotype was seen a few times. J is TRBJ2-7 and V is TRBV20-1; TRBD2 might be the D (6 bases). From germline, CDR1 is DFQATT and CDR2 SNEGSKA (reference sequence). The CDR3 covers 14 residues. V was pared by 2 bases and J by 1 base, with 12 bases between. The CDR3 sequence: CSARTSEGSYEQYF. The CDR3 DNA reads TGCAGTGCTAGAACATCGGAGGGTTCCTACGAGCAGTACTTC.

V and J are TRBV29-1 and TRBJ2-3, with no clear D. Trimming removed 1 base at V and 4 bases at J, with 21 bases between. Germline CDR1 reads SQVTM; CDR2 reads ANQGSEA. The CDR3 runs 17 residues. DNA for the CDR3: TGCAGCGTTGAAGGAGTGGGCCTTCTGCTGAGATCAGATACGCAGTATTTT. It is translated as CSVEGVGLLLRSDTQYF.

The V gene is TRBV15, the J gene TRBJ2-7; 8 bases fit TRBD2. The CDR3 consists of 17 residues. The junction had 7 bases not matched to a gene; V was cut back by 0 bases and J by 0 bases. The germline V gene encodes CDR1 LNHNV and CDR2 YYDKDF (reference sequence). CDR3 sequence (DNA): TGTGCCACCAGCAGAGACCTTAGCGGGATCTTCTCCTACGAGCAGTACTTC. Encoded protein: CATSRDLSGIFSYEQYF. Full variable domain (remainder filled in from reference TRBV15 and TRBJ2-7): DAMVIQNPRYQVTQFGKPVTLSCSQTLNHNVMYWYQQKSSQAPKLLFHYYDKDFNNEADTPDNFQSRRPNTSFCFLDIRSPGLGDTAMYLCATSRDLSGIFSYEQYFGPGTRLTVT.